These 17 T cell receptor beta chains were all obtained from the same sample, sequenced in a study of shared clonotypes between healthy human individuals. Using immunoSEQ multiplex PCR, the repertoire was profiled, and TCRdb retains in-frame clones only, with some absent. The data hold some 2,100,000 clones, with about 94% observed a single time. The material sequenced was naive CD4+ T cells sorted from blood. The subset here: CD45RA+ positively selected. These receptors were obtained from a man aged 18 to 29 in good health.

This chain links TRBV7-2 with TRBJ2-7; 13 bases map to TRBD2. CDR1 is SGHTA and CDR2 is FQGNSA in the germline V gene. V lost 6 bases to trimming and J lost 3 bases; unmatched junction nucleotides: 5. The CDR3 runs 15 residues. The CDR3 region is CASRGTSGTLYEQYF. CDR3 nucleotides: TGTGCCAGCAGAGGGACTAGCGGGACCCTCTACGAGCAGTACTTC.

This sequence joins TRBV29-1 and TRBJ1-2; 7 positions match TRBD1. CDR1 and CDR2 (germline): SQVTM, ANQGSEA. V shed 2 bases, J shed 1 base, and the junction held 7 bases outside the gene matches. This CDR3 has 15 residues. CDR3 protein: CSVERWQGGNYGYTF. The CDR3 region has the DNA TGCAGCGTTGAACGGTGGCAGGGGGGTAACTATGGCTACACCTTC.

The V call is TRBV7-9, the J call TRBJ1-4, with D maybe TRBD1 (5 bases). CDR3 size: 17 residues. From germline, CDR1 is SEHNR and CDR2 FQNEAQ (reference sequence). V was pared by 1 base and J by 5 bases, with 17 bases between. DNA of the CDR3: TGTGCCAGCAGCTTAGAGGCTTTGGGACGGCAAAATGAAAAACTGTTTTTT. Translated, it gives CASSLEALGRQNEKLFF.

The rearrangement links TRBV6-5 to TRBJ2-7; a possible D gene is TRBD1 (5 bases). The germline V gene has CDR1 MNHEY and CDR2 SVGAGI. CDR3 length: 15 amino acids. Trimming removed 6 bases at V and 1 base at J, with 16 bases between. The CDR3 DNA reads as TGTGCCAGCAGAACCTTTCAGACAGATTCCTACGAGCAGTACTTC. Its translation is CASRTFQTDSYEQYF.

This sequence joins TRBV9 and TRBJ2-7; D is perhaps TRBD2 (6 bases). The germline V gene encodes CDR1 SGDLS and CDR2 YYNGEE. With 0 bases removed from V and 4 bases from J, the gap between germline ends came to 20 bases. The CDR3 is 17 amino acids. CDR3 amino acids: CASSVGPSESLVYEQYF. The DNA for the CDR3 is TGTGCCAGCAGCGTAGGTCCTAGCGAGAGTCTAGTTTACGAGCAGTACTTC.

The V call is TRBV29-1, the J call TRBJ1-4; the D gene is possibly TRBD1 (6 bases). CDR3 length equals 15 residues. The germline V and J ends were trimmed by 4 bases and 5 bases, with 17 bases remaining between them. Germline CDR1 SQVTM, CDR2 ANQGSEA. The CDR3 DNA reads as TGCAGCGTTGTTCGGGTTCAGGGACAAAATGAAAAACTGTTTTTT. Translated, it gives CSVVRVQGQNEKLFF.

This rearrangement joins TRBV18 to TRBJ1-1; D might be TRBD1 (6 bases). Per the germline V gene, CDR1 is KGHSH and CDR2 is LQKENI. The CDR3 has 15 amino acids. Trimming took 3 bases from V and 5 from J, leaving 16 bases between them. CDR3 amino acids: CASSPRTAGKTEAFF. DNA for the CDR3: TGTGCCAGCTCACCCCGGACAGCCGGGAAGACTGAAGCTTTCTTT.

The rearrangement joins TRBV5-1 to TRBJ2-7, with D uncertain. Germline CDR1 is SGHRS and CDR2 is YFSETQ. V was pared by 1 base and J by 3 bases, with 8 bases between. The CDR3 contains 13 residues. The CDR3 coding sequence is TGCGCCAGCAGCTTGAACGGGCTCTACGAGCAGTACTTC. Translated, it gives CASSLNGLYEQYF.

This clone appeared once. The chain combines TRBV2 with TRBJ2-1, with a tentative D call TRBD2 (7 bases). Trimming shortened V by 2 bases and J by 6 bases, and 14 bases separated the two germline ends. This CDR3 spans 15 amino acids. Germline CDR1 reads SNHLY; CDR2 reads FYNNEI. CDR3 region: CASSEPGGLFNEQFF. Here the CDR3 DNA reads TGTGCCAGCAGTGAACCCGGGGGGCTATTCAATGAGCAGTTCTTC.

The rearrangement joins TRBV5-3 to TRBJ2-1; 11 positions agree with TRBD2. TRBV5-3 has ORF status, its function being uncertain. Losses at the gene ends were 4 bases for V and 6 bases for J; bases not matched to a gene: 12. The CDR3 is made up of 17 amino acids. The CDR3 region is CARSVTPTSGMGNEQFF. The CDR3 DNA sequence: TGTGCCAGAAGCGTCACCCCGACTAGCGGGATGGGCAATGAGCAGTTCTTC.

The chain has TRBV29-1 and TRBJ2-5, with D unclear. Germline values: CDR1 SQVTM, CDR2 ANQGSEA. This CDR3 comprises 11 residues. Trimming stripped 3 bases from V and 5 bases from J, with 7 bases between. CDR3 in amino acids: CSVDRSETQYF. As DNA, the CDR3 is TGCAGCGTTGACAGGAGTGAGACCCAGTACTTC. The entire variable domain, with the rest obtained from reference TRBV29-1 and TRBJ2-5, is as follows: SAVISQKPSRDICQRGTSLTIQCQVDSQVTMMFWYRQQPGQSLTLIATANQGSEATYESGFVIDKFPISRPNLTFSTLTVSNMSPEDSSIYLCSVDRSETQYFGPGTRLLVL.

The chain links TRBV5-6 to TRBJ2-7; D not resolved. Trimming removed 1 base at V and 3 bases at J, with 14 bases between. Germline-derived CDR1 and CDR2 are SGHDT and YYEEEE. The CDR3 extends over 15 amino acids. The CDR3 DNA sequence: TGTGCCAGCAGCTTGTTGTCAGCCGTAGTCTACGAGCAGTACTTC. This translates into CASSLLSAVVYEQYF.

The chain carries TRBV7-8 and TRBJ2-7; D is undetermined. Trimming removed 5 bases from V and 2 bases from J, with 13 bases in between. This CDR3 comprises 14 residues. The germline gives CDR1 SGHVS, CDR2 FQNEAQ. CDR3 residues: CASSPDIPPYEQYF. The CDR3 DNA follows: TGTGCCAGCAGCCCGGATATTCCACCCTACGAGCAGTACTTC.

This clone was detected only once. V is TRBV27 and J is TRBJ2-5; TRBD1 or TRBD2 may be the D gene (5 bases each). Germline CDR1 MNHEY, CDR2 SMNVEV (reference sequence). This CDR3 has 14 residues. V was pared by 8 bases and J by 5 bases, with 18 bases between. As DNA, the CDR3 is TGTGCCAGCGGTAGCATCTCCTGGGGGGAGACCCAGTACTTC. It codes for CASGSISWGETQYF.

This chain connects TRBV6-5 to TRBJ1-1; D is undetermined. The CDR3 covers 13 residues. CDR1 MNHEY and CDR2 SVGAGI come from the germline V gene. V was clipped by 7 bases and J by 1 base, with 10 bases between them. CDR3 in DNA: TGTGCCAGCATGCCCAGAAAGAACACTGAAGCTTTCTTT. Amino acids: CASMPRKNTEAFF.

The chain recombines TRBV2 with TRBJ1-4, with D tentatively TRBD1 (5 bases). The CDR3 has 14 amino acids. From germline, CDR1 is SNHLY and CDR2 FYNNEI. V was trimmed by 3 bases and J by 4 bases, leaving 9 bases between them. The CDR3 loop reads CASSDSGFNEKLFF. CDR3 in DNA: TGTGCCAGCAGTGACTCAGGGTTTAATGAAAAACTGTTTTTT.

The V and J genes are TRBV20-1 and TRBJ2-3, with unresolved D. The CDR3 sequence is 10 residues long. From germline, CDR1 is DFQATT and CDR2 SNEGSKA (reference sequence). V gave up 7 bases and J gave up 9 bases, with 11 bases separating them. The CDR3 is CSGLMETQYF. CDR3 bases: TGCAGTGGCCTCATGGAGACGCAGTATTTT.